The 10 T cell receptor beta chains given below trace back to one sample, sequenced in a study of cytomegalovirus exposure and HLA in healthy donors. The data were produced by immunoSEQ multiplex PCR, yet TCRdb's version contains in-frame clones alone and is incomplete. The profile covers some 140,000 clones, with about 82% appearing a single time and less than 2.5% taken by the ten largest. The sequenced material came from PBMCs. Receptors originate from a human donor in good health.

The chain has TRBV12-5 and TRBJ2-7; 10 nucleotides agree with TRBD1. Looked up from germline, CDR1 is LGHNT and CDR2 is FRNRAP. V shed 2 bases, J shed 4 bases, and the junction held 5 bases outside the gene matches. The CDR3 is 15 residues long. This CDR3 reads CASGLYGTGDYEQYF. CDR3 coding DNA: TGTGCTAGTGGTTTGTATGGGACAGGGGATTACGAGCAGTACTTC.

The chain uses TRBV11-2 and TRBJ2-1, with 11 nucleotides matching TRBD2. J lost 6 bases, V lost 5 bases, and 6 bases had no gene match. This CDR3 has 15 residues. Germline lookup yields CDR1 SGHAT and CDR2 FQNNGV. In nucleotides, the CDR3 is TGTGCCAGCAGCCTGGGACTAGCGGTTGTCAATGAGCAGTTCTTC. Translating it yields CASSLGLAVVNEQFF. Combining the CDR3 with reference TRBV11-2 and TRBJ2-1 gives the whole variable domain EAGVAQSPRYKIIEKRQSVAFWCNPISGHATLYWYQQILGQGPKLLIQFQNNGVVDDSQLPKDRFSAERLKGVDSTLKIQPAKLEDSAVYLCASSLGLAVVNEQFFGPGTRLTVL.

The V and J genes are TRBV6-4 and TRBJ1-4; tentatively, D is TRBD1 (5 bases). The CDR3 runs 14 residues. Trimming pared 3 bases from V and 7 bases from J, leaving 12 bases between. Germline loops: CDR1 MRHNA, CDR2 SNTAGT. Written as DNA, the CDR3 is TGTGCCAGCAGTGAAAGTGGGGGAGGTGAAAAACTGTTTTTT. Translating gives CASSESGGGEKLFF.

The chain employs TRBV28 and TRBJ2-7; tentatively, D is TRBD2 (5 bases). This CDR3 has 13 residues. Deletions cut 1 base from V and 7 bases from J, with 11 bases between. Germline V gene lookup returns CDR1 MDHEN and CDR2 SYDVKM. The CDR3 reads CASSLSPSGEQYF. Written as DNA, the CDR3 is TGTGCCAGCAGTTTATCCCCCTCGGGAGAGCAGTACTTC.

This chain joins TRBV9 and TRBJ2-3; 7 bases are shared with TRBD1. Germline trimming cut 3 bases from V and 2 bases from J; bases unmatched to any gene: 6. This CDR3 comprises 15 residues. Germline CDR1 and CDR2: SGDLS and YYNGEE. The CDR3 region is CASSARGQHTDTQYF. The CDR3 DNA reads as TGTGCCAGCAGCGCAAGGGGACAGCACACAGATACGCAGTATTTT.

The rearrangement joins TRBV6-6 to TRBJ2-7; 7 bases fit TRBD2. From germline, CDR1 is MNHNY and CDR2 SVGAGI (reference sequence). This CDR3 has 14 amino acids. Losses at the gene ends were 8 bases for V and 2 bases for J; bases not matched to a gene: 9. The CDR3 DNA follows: TGTGCCAGCGCCGCTAGGGGAGGGCCCTACGAGCAGTACTTC. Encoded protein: CASAARGGPYEQYF.

The CDR3 DNA sequence: TGTGCCAGCAGCTCTACCCTTAGAGTTGCCACCTACGAGCAGTACTTC. Translating gives CASSSTLRVATYEQYF. The chain is built from TRBV7-2 and TRBJ2-7; D not resolved. The CDR3 has 16 amino acids. CDR1 and CDR2 from the germline V gene are SGHTA and FQGNSA. V lost 4 bases to trimming and J lost 2 bases, with 18 bases between them. The whole variable domain, remainder taken from reference TRBV7-2 and TRBJ2-7, is GAGVSQSPSNKVTEKGKDVELRCDPISGHTALYWYRQSLGQGLEFLIYFQGNSAPDKSGLPSDRFSAERTGGSVSTLTIQRTQQEDSAVYLCASSSTLRVATYEQYFGPGTRLTVT.

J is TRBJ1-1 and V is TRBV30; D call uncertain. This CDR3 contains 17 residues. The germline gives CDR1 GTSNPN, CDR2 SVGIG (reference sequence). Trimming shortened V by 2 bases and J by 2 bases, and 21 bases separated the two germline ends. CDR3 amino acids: CAWSSPGRKGSNTEAFF. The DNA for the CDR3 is TGTGCCTGGAGTTCCCCGGGGAGAAAGGGAAGTAACACTGAAGCTTTCTTT.

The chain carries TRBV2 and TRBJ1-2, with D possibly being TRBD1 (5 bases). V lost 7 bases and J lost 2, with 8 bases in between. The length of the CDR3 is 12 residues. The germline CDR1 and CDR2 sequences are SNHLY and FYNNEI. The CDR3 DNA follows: TGTGCCAGCAAGACAGTGAACTATGGCTACACCTTC. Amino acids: CASKTVNYGYTF.

The DNA of the CDR3 is TGCGCCAGCAGCCAAGATTGGACTAGGACCAATGAGCAGTTCTTC. Encoded protein: CASSQDWTRTNEQFF. The rearrangement joins TRBV4-1 to TRBJ2-1; the match to TRBD2 covers 7 bases. The CDR3 sequence is 15 residues long. J lost 6 bases, V lost 0 bases, and 5 bases had no gene match. CDR1 and CDR2 (germline): MGHRA, YSYEKL.